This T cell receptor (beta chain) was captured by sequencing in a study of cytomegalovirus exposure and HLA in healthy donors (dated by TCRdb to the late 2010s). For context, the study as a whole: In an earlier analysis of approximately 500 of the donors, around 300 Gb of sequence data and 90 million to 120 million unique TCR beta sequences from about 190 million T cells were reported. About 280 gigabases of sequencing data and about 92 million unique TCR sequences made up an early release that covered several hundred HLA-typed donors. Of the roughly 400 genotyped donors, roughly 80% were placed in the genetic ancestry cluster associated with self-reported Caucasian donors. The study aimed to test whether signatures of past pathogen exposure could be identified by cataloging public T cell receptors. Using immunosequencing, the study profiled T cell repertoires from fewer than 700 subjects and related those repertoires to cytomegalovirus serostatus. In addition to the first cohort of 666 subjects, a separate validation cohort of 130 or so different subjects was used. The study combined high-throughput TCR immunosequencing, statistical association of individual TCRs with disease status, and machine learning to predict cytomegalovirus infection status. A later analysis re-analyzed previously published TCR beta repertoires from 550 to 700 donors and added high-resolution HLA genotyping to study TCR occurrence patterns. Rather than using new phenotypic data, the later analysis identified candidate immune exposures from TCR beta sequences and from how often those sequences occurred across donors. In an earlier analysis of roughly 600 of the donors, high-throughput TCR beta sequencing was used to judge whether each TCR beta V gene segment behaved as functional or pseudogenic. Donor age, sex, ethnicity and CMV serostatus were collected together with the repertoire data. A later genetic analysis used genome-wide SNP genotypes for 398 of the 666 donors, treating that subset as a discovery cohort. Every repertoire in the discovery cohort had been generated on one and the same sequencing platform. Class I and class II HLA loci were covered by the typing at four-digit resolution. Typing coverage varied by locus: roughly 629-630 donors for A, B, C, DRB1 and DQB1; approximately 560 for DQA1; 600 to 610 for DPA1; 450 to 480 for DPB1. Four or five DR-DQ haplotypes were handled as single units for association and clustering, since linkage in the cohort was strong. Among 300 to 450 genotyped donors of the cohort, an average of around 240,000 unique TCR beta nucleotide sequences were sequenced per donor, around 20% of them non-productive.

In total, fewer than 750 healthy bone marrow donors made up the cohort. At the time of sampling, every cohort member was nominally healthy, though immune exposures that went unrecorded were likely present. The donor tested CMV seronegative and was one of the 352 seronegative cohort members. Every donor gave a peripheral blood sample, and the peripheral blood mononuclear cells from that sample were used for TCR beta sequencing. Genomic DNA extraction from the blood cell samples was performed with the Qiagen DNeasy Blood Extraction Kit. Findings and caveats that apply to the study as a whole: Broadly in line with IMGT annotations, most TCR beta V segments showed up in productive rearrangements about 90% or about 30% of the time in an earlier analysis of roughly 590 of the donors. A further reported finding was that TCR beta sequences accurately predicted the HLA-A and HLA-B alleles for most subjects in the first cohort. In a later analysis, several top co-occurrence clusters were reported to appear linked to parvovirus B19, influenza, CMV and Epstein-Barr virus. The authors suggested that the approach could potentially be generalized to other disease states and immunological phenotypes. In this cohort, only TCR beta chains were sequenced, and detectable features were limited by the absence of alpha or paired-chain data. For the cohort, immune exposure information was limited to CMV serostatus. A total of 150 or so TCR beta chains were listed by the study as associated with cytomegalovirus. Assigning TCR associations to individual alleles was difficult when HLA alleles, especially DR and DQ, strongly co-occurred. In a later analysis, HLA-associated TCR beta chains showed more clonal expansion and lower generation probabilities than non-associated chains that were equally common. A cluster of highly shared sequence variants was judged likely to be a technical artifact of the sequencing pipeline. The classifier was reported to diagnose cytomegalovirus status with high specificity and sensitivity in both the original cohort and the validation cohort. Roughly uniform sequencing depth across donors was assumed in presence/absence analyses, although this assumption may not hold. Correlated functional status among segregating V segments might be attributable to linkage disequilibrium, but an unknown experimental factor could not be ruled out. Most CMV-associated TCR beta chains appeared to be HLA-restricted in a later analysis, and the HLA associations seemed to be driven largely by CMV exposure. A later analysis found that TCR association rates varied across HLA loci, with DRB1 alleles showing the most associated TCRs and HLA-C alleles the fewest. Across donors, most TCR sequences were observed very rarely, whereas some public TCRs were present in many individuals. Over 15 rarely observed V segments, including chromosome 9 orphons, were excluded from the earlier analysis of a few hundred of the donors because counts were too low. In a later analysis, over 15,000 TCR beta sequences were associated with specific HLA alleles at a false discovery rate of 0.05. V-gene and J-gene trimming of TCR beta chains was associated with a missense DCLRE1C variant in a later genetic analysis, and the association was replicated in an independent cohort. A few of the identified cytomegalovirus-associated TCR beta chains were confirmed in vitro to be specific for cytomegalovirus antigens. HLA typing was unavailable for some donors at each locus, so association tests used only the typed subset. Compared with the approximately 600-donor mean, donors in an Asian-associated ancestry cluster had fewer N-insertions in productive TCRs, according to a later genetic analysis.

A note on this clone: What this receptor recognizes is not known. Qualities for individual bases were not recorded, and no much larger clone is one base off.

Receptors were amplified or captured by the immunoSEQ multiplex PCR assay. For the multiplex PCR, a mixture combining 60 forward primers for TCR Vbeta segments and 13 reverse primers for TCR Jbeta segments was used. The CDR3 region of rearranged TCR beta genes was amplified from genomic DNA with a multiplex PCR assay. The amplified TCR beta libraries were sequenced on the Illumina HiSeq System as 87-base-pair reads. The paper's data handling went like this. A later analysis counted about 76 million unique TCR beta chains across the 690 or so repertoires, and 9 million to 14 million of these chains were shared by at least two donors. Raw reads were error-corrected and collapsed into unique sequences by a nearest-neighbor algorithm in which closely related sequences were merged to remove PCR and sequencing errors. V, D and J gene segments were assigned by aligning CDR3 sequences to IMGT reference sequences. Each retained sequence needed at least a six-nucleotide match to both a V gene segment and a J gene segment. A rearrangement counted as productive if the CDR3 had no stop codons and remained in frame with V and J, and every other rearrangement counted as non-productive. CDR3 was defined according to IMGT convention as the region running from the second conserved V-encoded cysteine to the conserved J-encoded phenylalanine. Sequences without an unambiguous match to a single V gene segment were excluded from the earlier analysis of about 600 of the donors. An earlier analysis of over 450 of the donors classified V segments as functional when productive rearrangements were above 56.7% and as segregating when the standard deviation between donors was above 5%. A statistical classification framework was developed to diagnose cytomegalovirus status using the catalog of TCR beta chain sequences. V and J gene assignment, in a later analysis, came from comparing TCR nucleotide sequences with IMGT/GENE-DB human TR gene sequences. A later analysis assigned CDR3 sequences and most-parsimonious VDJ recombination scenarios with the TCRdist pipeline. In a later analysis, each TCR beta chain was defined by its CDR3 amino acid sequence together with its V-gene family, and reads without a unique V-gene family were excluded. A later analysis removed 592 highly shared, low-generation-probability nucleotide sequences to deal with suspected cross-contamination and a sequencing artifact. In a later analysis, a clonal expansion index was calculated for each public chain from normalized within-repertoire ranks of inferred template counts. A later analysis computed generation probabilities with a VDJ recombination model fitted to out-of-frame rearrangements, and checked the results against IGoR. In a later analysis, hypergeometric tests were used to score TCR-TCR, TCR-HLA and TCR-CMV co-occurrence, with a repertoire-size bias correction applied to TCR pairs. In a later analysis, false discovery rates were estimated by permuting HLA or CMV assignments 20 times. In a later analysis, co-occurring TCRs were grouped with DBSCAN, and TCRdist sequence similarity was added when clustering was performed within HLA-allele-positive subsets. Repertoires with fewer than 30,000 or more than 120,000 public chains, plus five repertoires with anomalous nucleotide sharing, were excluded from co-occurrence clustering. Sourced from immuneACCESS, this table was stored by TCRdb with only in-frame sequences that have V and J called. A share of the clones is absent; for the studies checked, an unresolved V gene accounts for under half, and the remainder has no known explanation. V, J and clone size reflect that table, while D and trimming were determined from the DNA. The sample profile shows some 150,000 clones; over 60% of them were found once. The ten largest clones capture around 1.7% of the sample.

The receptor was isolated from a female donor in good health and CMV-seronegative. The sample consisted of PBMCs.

The base sequence is TGTGCCAGCAGCTTGGATCAGCCGGGGTACGTAGAGCAGTTCTTC. It specifies CASSLDQPGYVEQFF. The chain couples TRBV5-4 to TRBJ2-1; TRBD2 is perhaps the D gene, given 5 matching bases. Taken from the germline V gene (reference sequence), the CDR1 and CDR2 loops are SGHNT and YYREEE. At the junction V is shortened by 0 bases and J by 10 bases, with 17 bases in between. The CDR3 contains 15 residues, cysteine and phenylalanine counted. Of all the DNA, just the CDR3 is kept, 45 bases in frame from base 1.